The 7 T cell receptor beta chains given below trace back to one sample, sequenced in a study of glioma-infiltrating T cells. The iRepertoire nested amplicon-rescue multiplex PCR amplified TCR alpha and beta CDR3s from RNA. MiXCR, run by TCRdb on the multiplex PCR reads, gives a single entry per CDR3 protein. The table records approximately 820 distinct CDR3 sequences, around 17% of them present only once. The sequencing input was glioma tissue, nonneoplastic brain tissue, or PBMCs (not recorded which). The receptors were sampled from a human donor with low-grade glioma or glioblastoma, undergoing nonglioma brain surgery, or in good health (not recorded which).

This clonotype is categorized as medium-sized (0.01 to 0.1%). J is TRBJ2-7 and V is TRBV3-1, with TRBD1 as a possible D gene (6 bases). Germline CDR1 reads LGHDT; CDR2 reads YNNKEL (reference sequence). Trimming took off 0 bases at V and 4 bases at J, with 7 bases between the two ends. The CDR3 runs 13 residues. The CDR3 sequence: CASSQEGAYEQYF. The CDR3 bases are TGTGCCAGCAGCCAAGAGGGGGCTTACGAGCAGTACTTC.

This clonotype is labeled large. J is TRBJ1-1 and V is TRBV20-1; D is unclear. Trimming removed 5 bases at V and 4 bases at J, with 8 bases between. Germline CDR1 reads DFQATT; CDR2 reads SNEGSKA (reference sequence). The CDR3 loop spans 11 amino acids. As DNA, the CDR3 is TGCAGTGCTTCCCGGTCCACTGAAGCTTTCTTT. Its translation: CSASRSTEAFF.

In this sample, this clonotype turned up many times. V and J are TRBV12-3 or TRBV12-4 and TRBJ2-6, with D hard to call. V was trimmed by 6 bases and J by 1 base, leaving 10 bases between them. CDR3 length equals 15 residues. In DNA form, the CDR3 reads TGTGCCAGCAGCCTACTTTCTTCTGGGGCCAACGTCCTGACTTTC. Protein product: CASSLLSSGANVLTF.

This clonotype has at least ten counts. The chain has TRBV12-3 or TRBV12-4 and TRBJ1-1; D is ambiguous. V lost 5 bases and J lost 13, with 17 bases in between. The CDR3 spans 12 residues. The CDR3 DNA reads TGTGCCAGCAGTCACCCCTTACAGAAGGGTTTCTTT. Encoded protein: CASSHPLQKGFF.

By proportion, this clonotype is medium-sized. The V call is TRBV11-2, the J call TRBJ1-2; D unclear. The V end lost 5 bases, the J end lost 3 bases, and 10 bases lay between the germline ends. Germline V lookup: CDR1 SGHAT, CDR2 FQNNGV. The CDR3 length is 13 residues. The CDR3 coding sequence is TGTGCCAGCAGCCCGGGCCAGGACTATGGCTACACCTTC. This encodes CASSPGQDYGYTF.

Sample share makes this clonotype medium-sized. The chain carries TRBV10-3 and TRBJ2-3; a possible D gene is TRBD1 (6 bases). Germline V gene lookup returns CDR1 ENHRY and CDR2 SYGVKD. The CDR3 has 15 residues. Trimming pared 0 bases from V and 2 bases from J, leaving 9 bases between. The CDR3 nucleotides are TGTGCCATCAGTGAGTCGCCAGGGGTCACAGATACGCAGTATTTT. Its protein is CAISESPGVTDTQYF.

This clonotype occurred many times. The DNA of the CDR3 is TGTGCCAGCAGCCCGGGACTAGCGGGATCCTACAATGAGCAGTTCTTC. It specifies CASSPGLAGSYNEQFF. The genes are TRBV13 and TRBJ2-1, with 13 bases identical to TRBD2. Germline CDR1 reads PRHDT; CDR2 reads FYEKMQ (reference sequence). Trimming cost V 5 bases and J 1 base; bases outside gene matches: 2. CDR3 size: 16 residues.